This T cell receptor (beta chain) was observed in a study of T cells after yellow fever vaccination. Germline V gene data show CDR1 as MDHEN and CDR2 as SYDVKM. The V end lost 3 bases, the J end lost 8 bases, and 10 bases lay between the germline ends. CDR3 size: 12 residues. Researchers made TCR cDNA using 5'RACE template switching, and this step added a universal primer site and UMIs. MiXCR was run by TCRdb on the 5' RACE reads, yielding one entry per CDR3 protein. Among about 150,000 distinct CDR3 sequences listed, 5% to 8% were seen once. The receptor was isolated from a man aged 25-40 years who received the YFV17D yellow fever vaccine. Sequencing used CD4+ T cells sorted from PBMCs, obtained 10 days after the yellow fever booster vaccination. The chain carries TRBV28 and TRBJ1-1; D might be TRBD1 (5 bases). The CDR3 region has the DNA TGTGCCAGCAGTTTGGGACGGGCAGAAGCTTTCTTT. Translating it yields CASSLGRAEAFF.